This T cell receptor (beta chain) was sequenced during a study of CD8 T cells in ankylosing spondylitis. General study results and limits: What seemed typical of ankylosing spondylitis blood was a TCR beta motif built from about eight highly homologous variants. It was reported that disease-linked clones were significantly enriched in matched ankylosing spondylitis synovial fluid.

Germline lookup yields CDR1 SGHRS and CDR2 YFSETQ. V was shortened by 0 bases and J by 3 bases, with 14 bases between the two germline ends. CDR3 size: 16 residues. Each CDR3 protein is one row after TCRdb ran MiXCR on the 5' RACE reads. The sample lists fewer than 550,000 distinct CDR3 sequences; approximately 5.3% were seen once. This clonotype was counted many times. Its antigen remains unknown. The sequencing sample was made of blood, either unsorted or a sorted T cell fraction (not recorded which). The origin of this receptor is a male donor with ankylosing spondylitis. The rearrangement links TRBV5-1 to TRBJ2-3, with a possible D match to TRBD1 (6 bases). The CDR3 region is CASSLALGAITDTQYF. The CDR3 DNA follows: TGCGCCAGCAGCTTGGCTTTGGGGGCGATAACAGATACGCAGTATTTT.